This T cell receptor (beta chain) was recovered during a study of blood T cell repertoires in COVID-19. The V end lost 1 base, the J end lost 5 bases, and 10 bases lay between the germline ends. The germline gives CDR1 LGHDT, CDR2 YNNKEL (reference sequence). The CDR3 covers 14 residues. Some clones are missing from TCRdb's copy, which holds only in-frame ones; the method was immunoSEQ multiplex PCR. The repertoire has 95,000 to 150,000 clones, 65% to 90% of them found once; the top ten carry roughly a quarter. This rearrangement joins TRBV3-1 (or the pseudogene TRBV3-2) to TRBJ2-3; D remains unclear. This TCR was sampled from a woman aged 80 or over with acute or convalescent COVID-19. Source material: peripheral blood. This CDR3 is CASSQGRNRDTQYF. The CDR3 nucleotides read TGTGCCAGCAGCCAAGGCAGGAATAGAGATACGCAGTATTTT.